The clone carrying this T cell receptor (beta chain) was seen just once. The target antigen is unknown. Germline assignment: CDR1 LGHNA and CDR2 YSLEER. V was pared by 0 bases and J by 3 bases, with 12 bases between. The CDR3 runs to 15 residues. Generated by immunoSEQ multiplex PCR, the TCRdb table keeps only in-frame clones and is missing some. The sample holds 2 million to 2.5 million clones, approximately 95% seen once. This specimen belongs to a study of shared clonotypes between healthy human individuals. Overall study results and limits: Donor scarcity curtailed the genetic and exposure-history diversity represented herein.

The chain combines TRBV4-3 with TRBJ2-7, with D possibly being TRBD2 (5 bases). Specimen: naive CD4+ T cells from PBMCs. Stated subset: CD45RA+ positively selected. This clonotype originated in a man between 18 and 35 years old in good health. Some clones in this sample may be carry-over from other donors' samples. CDR3 nucleotide sequence: TGCGCCAGCAGCCAAGATCGGAGGCCTAACTACGAGCAGTACTTC. This encodes CASSQDRRPNYEQYF.